One sample yielded the 23 T cell receptor beta chains listed below, sequenced in a study of beta chain features in type 1 diabetes. Study results and caveats: The study found moderately but significantly shorter TCRB CDR3s in all four CD4+ subsets of Type 1 diabetes patients.

These TCRs' antigens remain unknown. The investigators reverse transcribed all of the isolated RNA, so they sequenced expressed TCRB transcripts. Only in-frame clones appear in the TCRdb table, and some are missing; sequencing was by immunoSEQ multiplex PCR. The table includes more than 120,000 clones, approximately 13% detected once. What was sequenced was central memory CD4+ T cells from blood. Receptors originate from a man between 18 and 29 years old with type 1 diabetes.

This clone was recorded once. The gene calls are TRBV18 and TRBJ2-7, with a weak D call TRBD1 (5 bases). The CDR3 length is 16 residues. Germline loops: CDR1 KGHSH, CDR2 LQKENI. Trimming cost V 1 base and J 3 bases, with 16 bases left between them. The DNA of the CDR3 is TGTGCCAGCTCACCACGGGGCGATCCTTCACACTACGAGCAGTACTTC. Protein sequence: CASSPRGDPSHYEQYF.

V gene TRBV28 combines with J gene TRBJ1-1; D perhaps matches TRBD1 (5 bases). The germline V gene has CDR1 MDHEN and CDR2 SYDVKM. Trimming took off 5 bases at V and 0 bases at J, with 13 bases between the two ends. The CDR3 sequence is 15 residues long. The CDR3 coding sequence is TGTGCCAGCAGTCCTGGGGACGGGTTGAACACTGAAGCTTTCTTT. Its protein product is CASSPGDGLNTEAFF.

This clone showed up just a few times. This sequence joins TRBV5-1 and TRBJ2-3; D is perhaps TRBD1 (6 bases). CDR3 length: 16 residues. Trimming cost V 4 bases and J 3 bases, with 18 bases left between them. Germline V gives CDR1 SGHRS, CDR2 YFSETQ. The CDR3 loop is CASSPRLGAGTDTQYF. In nucleotides, the CDR3 is TGCGCCAGCAGCCCCCGGTTGGGGGCCGGGACAGATACGCAGTATTTT.

This chain uses TRBV6-6 with TRBJ1-1; 7 positions match TRBD1. This CDR3 has 15 amino acids. V lost 6 bases to trimming and J lost 0 bases; unmatched junction nucleotides: 7. Germline CDR1 MNHNY, CDR2 SVGAGI (reference sequence). CDR3 sequence reads: CASRDREWMNTEAFF. In DNA form, the CDR3 reads TGTGCCAGCAGAGACAGGGAATGGATGAACACTGAAGCTTTCTTT.

The V call is TRBV30, the J call TRBJ1-1, with TRBD1 matching 8 bases. This CDR3 is built from 13 residues. The germline V gene has CDR1 GTSNPN and CDR2 SVGIG (reference sequence). The J segment lost 0 bases and the V segment lost 8 bases, leaving 5 bases of the junction unmatched. The CDR3 loop is CARTGQMNTEAFF. CDR3 bases: TGTGCCCGGACAGGGCAAATGAACACTGAAGCTTTCTTT.

V is TRBV5-1 and J is TRBJ1-2, with D perhaps TRBD1 (5 bases). The CDR3 has 13 residues. The germline V gene encodes CDR1 SGHRS and CDR2 YFSETQ. With 4 bases removed from V and 8 bases from J, the gap between germline ends came to 15 bases. In nucleotides, the CDR3 is TGCGCCAGCAGCGAACAGGAGGTGGGCGGCTACACCTTC. Its translation: CASSEQEVGGYTF.

This clone was seen only a few times. The chain has TRBV25-1 and TRBJ1-2; possibly TRBD1 for D (5 bases). The CDR3 runs 11 residues. The V gene lost 8 bases and the J gene lost 2 bases, with 6 bases spanning the gap. CDR1 and CDR2 from the germline V gene are MGHDK and SYGVNS. The CDR3 bases are TGTGCCAGCGGACACAACTATGGCTACACCTTC. Its protein is CASGHNYGYTF.

This clone was seen many times. The J gene is TRBJ1-2, the V gene TRBV29-1; D perhaps matches TRBD1 (5 bases). The CDR3 has 12 residues. CDR1 and CDR2 from the germline V gene are SQVTM and ANQGSEA. The CDR3 DNA follows: TGCAGGGAAGTCCCAGGGTACTATGGCTACACCTTC. Translating it yields CREVPGYYGYTF.

There are a few counts of this clone. The chain joins TRBV7-2 to TRBJ1-1; D possibly corresponds to TRBD1 (5 bases). Germline loops: CDR1 SGHTA, CDR2 FQGNSA. This CDR3 is 15 amino acids long. V lost 10 bases and J 4 bases, leaving 22 bases between the germline ends. The chain's CDR3 is CATNEGIRSSTEAFF. The CDR3 DNA reads TGTGCCACCAATGAGGGGATTAGGAGTAGCACTGAAGCTTTCTTT.

The table lists this clone with a few counts. This chain uses TRBV7-9 with TRBJ2-3, with D maybe TRBD1 (5 bases). This CDR3 region has 15 residues. V was cut by 1 base and J by 2 bases, with 10 bases left in between. The V gene's germline CDR1 is SEHNR and CDR2 FQNEAQ (reference sequence). CDR3 bases: TGTGCCAGCAGCTTAGTCAGGGCCAACACAGATACGCAGTATTTT. Translating it yields CASSLVRANTDTQYF.

This clone was counted only a few times. The chain uses TRBV29-1 and TRBJ2-3, with TRBD1 matching 8 bases. Germline-derived CDR1 and CDR2 are SQVTM and ANQGSEA. Trimming cost V 4 bases and J 1 base; bases outside gene matches: 7. This CDR3 is 15 amino acids long. The CDR3 DNA is TGCAGCGTTGTAAGGGGGACAGGCCGCACAGATACGCAGTATTTT. It is translated as CSVVRGTGRTDTQYF.

The chain carries TRBV7-8 and TRBJ1-1; D gene ambiguous. CDR1 is SGHVS, CDR2 FQNEAQ, per germline. Trimming pared 1 base from V and 0 bases from J, leaving 12 bases between. This CDR3 comprises 16 residues. The CDR3 spells CASSLGGASLNTEAFF. Written as DNA, the CDR3 is TGTGCCAGCAGCTTAGGGGGTGCTAGCTTGAACACTGAAGCTTTCTTT.

This clone came up a few times. The chain's CDR3 is CASSNRTGGGYGYTF. The CDR3 DNA reads as TGTGCCAGCAGCAACCGGACAGGGGGCGGATATGGCTACACCTTC. V gene TRBV7-9 combines with J gene TRBJ1-2, with 11 nucleotides matching TRBD1. With V trimmed by 5 bases and J by 5 bases, 7 bases remained unmatched. The V gene's germline CDR1 is SEHNR and CDR2 FQNEAQ (reference sequence). The CDR3 contains 15 residues.

This clone appeared a few times. CDR3 protein: CASSLQGPTNEKLFF. The CDR3 DNA reads TGTGCCAGCAGCTTGCAAGGGCCAACTAATGAAAAACTGTTTTTT. The genes are TRBV7-9 and TRBJ1-4, with no clear D. Per the germline V gene, CDR1 is SEHNR and CDR2 is FQNEAQ (reference sequence). The CDR3 has 15 residues. Trimming removed 3 bases from V and 0 bases from J, with 8 bases in between.

The chain's CDR3 is CASSQEGRGGNEQFF. The CDR3, as DNA: TGCGCCAGCAGCCAAGAAGGCAGGGGTGGGAATGAGCAGTTCTTC. V is TRBV4-1 and J is TRBJ2-1; TRBD1 is a possible D gene (6 bases). V gave up 0 bases and J gave up 7 bases, with 13 bases separating them. The germline CDR1 and CDR2 sequences are MGHRA and YSYEKL. This CDR3 is built from 15 residues.

The chain joins TRBV10-3 to TRBJ2-5; D is possibly TRBD1 or TRBD2 (6 bases each). V lost 2 bases to trimming and J lost 5 bases, with 12 bases between them. This CDR3 region has 14 residues. In germline, CDR1 is ENHRY, CDR2 SYGVKD. CDR3 amino acids: CAISERKGGETQYF. CDR3 DNA sequence: TGTGCCATCAGTGAGAGGAAAGGGGGGGAGACCCAGTACTTC.

The CDR3 DNA reads as TGTGCCAGCAGCGGGCGGGGAATCCGGGGGGATACGCAGTATTTT. The encoded protein is CASSGRGIRGDTQYF. The chain uses TRBV27 and TRBJ2-3, with a tentative D call TRBD2 (6 bases). Looked up from germline, CDR1 is MNHEY and CDR2 is SMNVEV (reference sequence). The CDR3 length is 15 residues. V was pared by 6 bases and J by 6 bases, with 19 bases between.

CDR3 sequence: CASSQDLDSPTEAFF. The CDR3 bases are TGCGCCAGCAGCCAAGATCTCGACTCTCCCACTGAAGCTTTCTTT. The V gene is TRBV4-1, the J gene TRBJ1-1; D unresolved. CDR3 length: 15 residues. Per germline, CDR1 MGHRA and CDR2 YSYEKL. Trimming removed 0 bases from V and 4 bases from J, with 12 bases in between.

This clone occurred many times. The gene calls are TRBV9 and TRBJ2-3, with 10 bases aligning to TRBD1. Germline V gene data show CDR1 as SGDLS and CDR2 as YYNGEE. This CDR3 is 16 amino acids long. The ends lost 2 bases at V and 2 bases at J; junction bases unmatched: 5. This CDR3 is CASSVGTGDNTDTQYF. In DNA, the CDR3 is TGTGCCAGCAGCGTCGGGACAGGGGATAACACAGATACGCAGTATTTT. The full variable domain, completed using reference TRBV9 and TRBJ2-3, is DSGVTQTPKHLITATGQRVTLRCSPRSGDLSVYWYQQSLDQGLQFLIQYYNGEERAKGNILERFSAQQFPDLHSELNLSSLELGDSALYFCASSVGTGDNTDTQYFGPGTRLTVL.

The chain links TRBV7-9 to TRBJ1-4; D is unresolved. CDR1 is SEHNR and CDR2 is FQNEAQ in the germline V gene (reference sequence). This CDR3 has 13 residues. Deletions cut 5 bases from V and 4 bases from J, with 8 bases between. CDR3 DNA: TGTGCCAGCAGCATGGCGAATAATGAAAAACTGTTTTTT. Its translation: CASSMANNEKLFF.

The V call is TRBV7-6, the J call TRBJ2-4, with D tentatively TRBD1 (7 bases). Germline V gives CDR1 SGHVS, CDR2 FNYEAQ. The CDR3 is 18 residues long. V was clipped by 9 bases and J by 0 bases, with 24 bases between them. CDR3 protein: CARTVPGPGGLAKNIQYF. The CDR3 nucleotides read TGTGCCAGAACTGTACCGGGGCCAGGGGGGCTAGCCAAAAACATTCAGTACTTC.

Note on this clone: One base separates it from a far larger clone, so it is likely a read error. The rearrangement uses TRBV30 and TRBJ2-1; D perhaps matches TRBD1 (6 bases). V lost 5 bases to trimming and J lost 3 bases, with 11 bases between them. Germline assignment: CDR1 GTSNPN and CDR2 SVGIG (reference sequence). This CDR3 comprises 13 residues. The CDR3 is CAWQPGDYNEQFF. Written as DNA, the CDR3 is TGTGCCTGGCAACCAGGGGACTACAATGAGCAGTTCTTC.

The V gene is TRBV5-1, the J gene TRBJ2-5; no clear D gene. Germline V gives CDR1 SGHRS, CDR2 YFSETQ. This CDR3 is built from 13 residues. The V end lost 0 bases, the J end lost 7 bases, and 10 bases lay between the germline ends. The CDR3 DNA reads TGCGCCAGCAGCTTGGCGGCGGATGGGACCCAGTACTTC. This encodes CASSLAADGTQYF.